The TCR beta chain under discussion was sequenced for a study of cytomegalovirus exposure and HLA in healthy donors listed by TCRdb under 2017. For the study in its entirety: An earlier analysis of approximately 640 of the donors reported more than 250 Gb of sequence data and 117 million unique TCR beta sequences from about 180 million T cells. Approximately 300 gigabases of sequencing data and tens of millions of unique TCR sequences were included in an early release covering roughly 700 HLA-typed donors. Of the 398 genotyped donors, around 81% fell in the genetic ancestry cluster associated with self-reported Caucasian donors. The study aimed to test whether cataloging public T cell receptors could reveal signatures of past pathogen exposure. The study used immunosequencing to profile the T cell repertoires of hundreds of subjects and linked those repertoires to cytomegalovirus serostatus. Along with the approximately 700-subject first cohort, a separate validation cohort of over 90 different subjects was used. The study combined high-throughput TCR immunosequencing, statistical association of individual TCRs with disease status, and machine learning to predict cytomegalovirus infection status. To study patterns of TCR occurrence, a later analysis re-analyzed previously published TCR beta repertoires from 700 or so donors and added high-resolution HLA genotyping. Rather than using new phenotypic data, the later analysis identified candidate immune exposures from TCR beta sequences and from how often those sequences occurred across donors. An earlier analysis of 587 of the donors used high-throughput TCR beta sequencing to judge whether each TCR beta V gene segment behaved as functional or pseudogenic. Donor age, sex, ethnicity and CMV serostatus were compiled alongside the repertoire data. A later genetic analysis used genome-wide SNP genotypes for about three fifths of the 666 donors, treating that subset as a discovery cohort. Every repertoire in the discovery cohort had been generated on one and the same sequencing platform. Class I and class II HLA loci were covered by the typing at four-digit resolution. The number of typed donors differed by locus: about 620-640 for A, B, C, DRB1 and DQB1; 522 for DQA1; some 590 for DPA1; and about 450 for DPB1. Roughly 5 DR-DQ haplotypes were handled as single units for association and clustering, since linkage in the cohort was strong. Among 300 to 450 genotyped donors of the cohort, an average of roughly 240,000 unique TCR beta nucleotide sequences were sequenced per donor, roughly 20% of them non-productive.

In total, roughly 670 healthy bone marrow donors made up the cohort. At the time of sampling, every cohort member was nominally healthy, though immune exposures that went unrecorded were likely present. The donor was CMV seropositive and belonged to the group of more than 250 seropositive cohort members. Each donor provided a peripheral blood sample, and peripheral blood mononuclear cells were used for TCR beta sequencing. Genomic DNA was extracted from the blood cell samples with the Qiagen DNeasy Blood Extraction Kit. Remarks on this clone: Its antigen remains undetermined. No much larger clone exists at a distance of one base, and base qualities are not known.

Study-wide conclusions, independent of this receptor: In the study, around 160 TCR beta chains were listed as associated with cytomegalovirus. In a later analysis, several top co-occurrence clusters were reported to appear linked to parvovirus B19, influenza, CMV and Epstein-Barr virus. HLA typing was unavailable for some donors at each locus, so association tests used only the typed subset. In a later analysis, most CMV-associated TCR beta chains were found to appear HLA-restricted, with HLA associations seemingly driven largely by CMV exposure. A later genetic analysis reported fewer N-insertions in productive TCRs among donors in an Asian-associated ancestry cluster than the approximately 700-donor mean. A further reported finding was that TCR beta sequences accurately predicted the HLA-A and HLA-B alleles for most subjects in the first cohort. The sequencing pipeline was judged likely to have produced a cluster of highly shared sequence variants as a technical artifact. In this cohort, only TCR beta chains were sequenced, and detectable features were limited by the absence of alpha or paired-chain data. Some IMGT-functional V segments, including TRBV6-2 and TRBV6-3, could not be told apart with the 87-base-pair reads, so those segments were excluded. The classifier was reported to diagnose cytomegalovirus status with high specificity and sensitivity in both the original cohort and the validation cohort. Strong co-occurrence of HLA alleles, especially DR and DQ, made assigning TCR associations to individual alleles difficult. Correlated functional status among segregating V segments might reflect linkage disequilibrium, but an unknown experimental factor could not be ruled out. Approximately 18 rarely observed V segments, including chromosome 9 orphons, were excluded from the earlier analysis of almost 600 of the donors because counts were too low. In a later analysis, HLA-associated TCR beta chains were found to be more clonally expanded and to have lower generation probabilities than equally common non-associated chains. Across donors, most TCR sequences were observed very rarely, whereas some public TCRs were present in many individuals. The authors suggested that the approach could potentially be extended to other disease states and immunological phenotypes. For the cohort, immune exposure information was limited to CMV serostatus. At a false discovery rate of 0.05, a later analysis linked 15,000 to 20,000 TCR beta sequences to specific HLA alleles. Three of the identified cytomegalovirus-associated TCR beta chains were confirmed in vitro to be specific for cytomegalovirus antigens. In a later analysis, the rate of TCR association differed among HLA loci, with DRB1 alleles having the most associated TCRs and HLA-C alleles having the fewest. A later genetic analysis associated a missense DCLRE1C variant with V-gene and J-gene trimming of TCR beta chains, and an independent cohort replicated the association. An earlier analysis of 450 to 750 of the donors showed that most TCR beta V segments appeared in productive rearrangements either about 90% or about 30% of the time, which broadly matched IMGT annotations. Presence/absence analyses assumed roughly uniform sequencing depth across donors, an assumption that may not hold.

Library generation was performed with the immunoSEQ multiplex PCR assay. The multiplex PCR relied on a mix of 60 forward primers for TCR Vbeta segments and 13 reverse primers for TCR Jbeta segments. The CDR3 region of rearranged TCR beta genes was amplified from genomic DNA with a multiplex PCR assay. On the Illumina HiSeq System, the amplified TCR beta libraries were sequenced as 87-base-pair reads. The paper's data handling went like this. In a later analysis, tens of millions of unique TCR beta chains were counted across the 650 to 700 repertoires, and roughly 11 million of these chains were shared by at least two donors. To remove PCR and sequencing errors, raw reads were error-corrected and collapsed into unique sequences using a nearest-neighbor algorithm that merged closely related sequences. To assign V, D and J gene segments, CDR3 sequences were aligned to IMGT reference sequences. For a sequence to be retained, a match of at least six nucleotides to both a V gene segment and a J gene segment was required. Rearrangements were called productive when the CDR3 lacked stop codons and stayed in frame with V and J; all others were non-productive. CDR3 was defined according to IMGT convention as the region running from the second conserved V-encoded cysteine to the conserved J-encoded phenylalanine. In an earlier analysis of roughly 580 of the donors, sequences lacking an unambiguous match to a single V gene segment were excluded. An earlier analysis of a few hundred of the donors classified V segments as functional when productive rearrangements were above 56.7% and as segregating when the standard deviation between donors was above 5%. To diagnose cytomegalovirus status from the catalog of TCR beta chain sequences, a statistical classification framework was built. V and J gene assignment, in a later analysis, came from comparing TCR nucleotide sequences with IMGT/GENE-DB human TR gene sequences. A later analysis assigned CDR3 sequences and most-parsimonious VDJ recombination scenarios with the TCRdist pipeline. In a later analysis, each TCR beta chain was defined by its CDR3 amino acid sequence together with its V-gene family, and reads without a unique V-gene family were excluded. A later analysis removed several hundred highly shared, low-generation-probability nucleotide sequences to deal with suspected cross-contamination and a sequencing artifact. In a later analysis, a clonal expansion index for each public chain was calculated from normalized within-repertoire ranks of inferred template counts. In a later analysis, generation probabilities were computed using a VDJ recombination model fitted to out-of-frame rearrangements, and the results were checked against IGoR. In a later analysis, hypergeometric tests were used to score TCR-TCR, TCR-HLA and TCR-CMV co-occurrence, with a repertoire-size bias correction applied to TCR pairs. False discovery rates were estimated in a later analysis by permuting HLA or CMV assignments 20 times. In a later analysis, co-occurring TCRs were grouped using DBSCAN, and TCRdist sequence similarity was added for clustering within HLA-allele-positive subsets. Co-occurrence clustering excluded repertoires with fewer than 30,000 or more than 120,000 public chains, plus five with anomalous nucleotide sharing. The clones in this table, taken by TCRdb from immuneACCESS, are in-frame only. Not every clone is retained; where verified, under half of the shortfall comes from an unresolved V gene, and the cause of the rest is unknown. That table furnishes V, J and clone size, whereas the DNA furnished D and trimming. The sample table lists roughly 120,000 clones, roughly 62% of them with a count of one. Clones ranked in the top ten supply roughly 1.6% of the sample.

The germline V gene yields SGHNT for CDR1 and YENEEA for CDR2. There are 16 amino acids in the CDR3, from cysteine to phenylalanine inclusive. Of the read, only the CDR3 DNA is kept; its 48 bases are in frame from base 1. V sheds 2 bases and J sheds 5 bases, leaving 17 bases between their ends. The receptor's source is a man between 25 and 39 years old in good health and CMV-seropositive. Specimen: PBMCs. The V gene is TRBV11-3 and the J gene is TRBJ2-3; matching of 6 bases hints at TRBD2 as the D gene. The DNA sequence reads TGTGCCAGCAGCTTACAGGGCGGGACGCAACAAGATACGCAGTATTTT. Translated, it reads CASSLQGGTQQDTQYF.